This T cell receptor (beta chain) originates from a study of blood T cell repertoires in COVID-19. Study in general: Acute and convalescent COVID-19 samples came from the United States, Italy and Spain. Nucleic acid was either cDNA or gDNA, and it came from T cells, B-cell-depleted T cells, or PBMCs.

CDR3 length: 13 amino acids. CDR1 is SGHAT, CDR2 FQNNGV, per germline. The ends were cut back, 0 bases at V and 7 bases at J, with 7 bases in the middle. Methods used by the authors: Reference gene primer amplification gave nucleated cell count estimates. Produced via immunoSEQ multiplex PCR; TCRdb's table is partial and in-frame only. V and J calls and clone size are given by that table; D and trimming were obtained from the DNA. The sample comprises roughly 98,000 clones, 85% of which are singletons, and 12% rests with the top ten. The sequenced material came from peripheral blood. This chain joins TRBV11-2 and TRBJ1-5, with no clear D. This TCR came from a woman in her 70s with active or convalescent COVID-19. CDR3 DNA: TGTGCCAGCAGCTTAGATTCAAGCCAGCCCCAGCATTTT. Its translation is CASSLDSSQPQHF. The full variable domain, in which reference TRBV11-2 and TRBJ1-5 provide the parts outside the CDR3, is EAGVAQSPRYKIIEKRQSVAFWCNPISGHATLYWYQQILGQGPKLLIQFQNNGVVDDSQLPKDRFSAERLKGVDSTLKIQPAKLEDSAVYLCASSLDSSQPQHFGDGTRLSIL.